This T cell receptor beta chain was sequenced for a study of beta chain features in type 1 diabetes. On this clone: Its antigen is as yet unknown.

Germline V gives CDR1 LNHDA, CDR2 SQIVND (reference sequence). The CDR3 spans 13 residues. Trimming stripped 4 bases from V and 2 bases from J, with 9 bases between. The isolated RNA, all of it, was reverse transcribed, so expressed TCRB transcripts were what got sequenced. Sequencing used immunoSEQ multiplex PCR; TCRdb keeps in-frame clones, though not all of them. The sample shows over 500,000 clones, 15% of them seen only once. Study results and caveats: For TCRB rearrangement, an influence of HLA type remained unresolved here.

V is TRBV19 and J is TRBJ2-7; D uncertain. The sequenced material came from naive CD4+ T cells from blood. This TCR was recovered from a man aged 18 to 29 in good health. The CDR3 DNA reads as TGTGCCAGTAGTAGGGTCGCCCCCTACGAGCAGTACTTC. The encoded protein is CASSRVAPYEQYF.